This T cell receptor (beta chain) derives from a study of blood T cells in healthy people across ages. A second PCR, run for about 7 to 11 cycles, used a sample-barcoded 5' primer plus a J-beta primer mix. Each CDR3 protein is one row after TCRdb ran MiXCR on the 5' RACE reads. The profile shows about a million distinct CDR3 sequences, roughly 51% of them singletons. Researchers collected ten milliliters of peripheral blood from every single donor. This clonotype was picked up a small number of times. Trimming removed 4 bases from V and 0 bases from J; junction bases left unmatched: 2. The length of the CDR3 is 15 residues. Germline V gene sequence: CDR1 SGHRS, CDR2 YFSETQ.

Sequenced sample: blood. This receptor was identified in a woman aged 55-70 years in good health. The chain carries TRBV5-1 and TRBJ2-2; TRBD2 aligns across 8 bases. In nucleotides, the CDR3 is TGCGCCAGCAGCGTGACTAGCGCGAACACCGGGGAGCTGTTTTTT. Its protein product is CASSVTSANTGELFF.